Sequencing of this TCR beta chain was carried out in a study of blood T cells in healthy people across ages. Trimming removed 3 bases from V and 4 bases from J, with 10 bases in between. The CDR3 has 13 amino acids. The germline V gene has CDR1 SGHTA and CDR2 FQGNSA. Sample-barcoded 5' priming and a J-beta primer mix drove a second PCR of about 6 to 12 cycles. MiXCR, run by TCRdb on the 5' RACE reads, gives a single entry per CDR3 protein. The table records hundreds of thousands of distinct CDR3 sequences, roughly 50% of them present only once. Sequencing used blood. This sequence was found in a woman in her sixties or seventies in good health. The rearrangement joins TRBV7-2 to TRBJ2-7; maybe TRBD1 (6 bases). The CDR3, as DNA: TGTGCCAGCAGCTTGAACAGGGAGTACGAGCAGTACTTC. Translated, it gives CASSLNREYEQYF.